The sequence of this T cell receptor beta chain was determined in a study of blood T cell repertoires in COVID-19. In the authors' workflow: The assay estimated nucleated cells by amplifying reference gene primers. Produced via immunoSEQ multiplex PCR; TCRdb's table is partial and in-frame only. For V, J and clone size, that table is used; D and trimming come from the DNA. The table lists roughly 86,000 clones, about 88% of them singletons. This clone has just a few counts. The length of the CDR3 is 14 residues. V lost 3 bases and J 5 bases, leaving 13 bases between the germline ends. The germline V gene has CDR1 MGHDK and CDR2 SYGVNS.

Sample: peripheral blood. The clonotype originates from a man in his forties or fifties with acute or convalescent COVID-19. The chain joins TRBV25-1 to TRBJ1-2; no definite D call. CDR3 in amino acids: CASSDGWQTYGYTF. For the CDR3, the DNA is TGTGCCAGCAGTGATGGTTGGCAGACTTATGGCTACACCTTC.